The present entry profiles one T cell receptor beta chain with its context. The CDR3 contains 14 residues. The V end lost 1 base, the J end lost 3 bases, and 6 bases lay between the germline ends. Germline-derived CDR1 and CDR2 are LGHDT and YNNKEL (reference sequence). The method was immunoSEQ multiplex PCR; TCRdb's version includes in-frame clones alone and lacks a portion of them. The sample consists of some 220,000 clones, around 80% of them appearing once. These data come from a study of blood T cell repertoires in COVID-19. The sample comprised peripheral blood. The genes are TRBV3-1 (or the pseudogene TRBV3-2) and TRBJ1-4; D gene ambiguous. The TCR comes from a woman aged 25-40 years with COVID-19, enrolled during active disease. This chain's CDR3 is CASSQVAANEKLFF. The CDR3, as DNA: TGTGCCAGCAGCCAAGTTGCGGCTAATGAAAAACTGTTTTTT.